This passage covers 2 T cell receptor beta chains from one sample sequenced in a study of monozygotic twins with inflammatory bowel disease. TCRdb reanalyzed the 5' RACE reads and collapses them to one entry per CDR3 protein, without DNA. The listing contains roughly 330,000 distinct CDR3 sequences. The sequenced sample consisted of blood. These receptors all stem from a human donor with ulcerative colitis or Crohn's disease, or a healthy co-twin of an affected twin (not recorded which).

V is TRBV7-2 and J is TRBJ2-1; checking the TCRdb D call of TRBD2 is not possible without DNA. This CDR3 spans 15 amino acids. Looked up from germline, CDR1 is SGHTA and CDR2 is FQGNSA. The CDR3 sequence is CASSLVLAGGTEQFF.

J is TRBJ1-6 and V is TRBV6-4; TCRdb's D gene call, TRBD1, goes unchecked for lack of DNA. This CDR3 is built from 13 residues. The germline gives CDR1 MRHNA, CDR2 SNTAGT. CDR3: CASSADRNSPLHF.